This entry lists 6 T cell receptor beta chains sequenced from one sample in a study of cytotoxic CD8 clonotypes in ibrutinib-treated CLL. Method: immunoSEQ multiplex PCR; TCRdb's copy keeps in-frame clones and lacks some. Here the sample spans several thousand clones, 65% to 75% being singletons. Source: PBMCs, taken before ibrutinib treatment. Every receptor here comes from a human donor with chronic lymphocytic leukemia.

This clone appeared once. The CDR3 DNA sequence: TGCGCCAGCAGCCAAGATTGGGGACAGGGACCCTACGAGCAGTACTTC. Protein: CASSQDWGQGPYEQYF. The chain carries TRBV4-1 and TRBJ2-7; TRBD1 matches at 9 bases. Germline CDR1 MGHRA, CDR2 YSYEKL. This CDR3 has 16 amino acids. Trimming removed 0 bases from V and 2 bases from J; junction bases left unmatched: 5.

The chain joins TRBV9 to TRBJ2-2; D gene unclear. Germline CDR1 SGDLS, CDR2 YYNGEE. This CDR3 region has 13 residues. V was shortened by 0 bases and J by 7 bases, with 7 bases between the two germline ends. CDR3 amino acids: CASSVEGYGELFF. CDR3 sequence (DNA): TGTGCCAGCAGCGTAGAAGGGTACGGGGAGCTGTTTTTT.

V usage is TRBV19 and J usage is TRBJ2-5; a weak D match, TRBD1 (5 bases). Germline lookup yields CDR1 LNHDA and CDR2 SQIVND (reference sequence). CDR3 size: 16 residues. Trimming shortened V by 7 bases and J by 1 base, and 19 bases separated the two germline ends. Here the CDR3 DNA reads TGTGCCAGTACTAAGGGGTGGAAGGGCTTCCAAGAGACCCAGTACTTC. The encoded protein is CASTKGWKGFQETQYF. The complete variable domain, with remaining parts taken from reference TRBV19 and TRBJ2-5, reads DGGITQSPKYLFRKEGQNVTLSCEQNLNHDAMYWYRQDPGQGLRLIYYSQIVNDFQKGDIAEGYSVSREKKESFPLTVTSAQKNPTAFYLCASTKGWKGFQETQYFGPGTRLLVL.

This clone came up a few times. J is TRBJ2-1 and V is TRBV10-2; D is uncertain. Trimming took 2 bases from V and 4 from J, leaving 6 bases between them. CDR3 length: 13 residues. Per the germline V gene, CDR1 is WSHSY and CDR2 is SAAADI. The CDR3, as DNA: TGCGCCAGCAGTGAGGGCCAATACAATGAGCAGTTCTTC. This sequence encodes CASSEGQYNEQFF.

This clone has just one count. The rearrangement uses TRBV15 and TRBJ1-2; a weak D match, TRBD1 (5 bases). Trimming left V 1 base short and J 6 bases short, with 18 bases between. The CDR3 spans 16 residues. Per the germline V gene, CDR1 is LNHNV and CDR2 is YYDKDF (reference sequence). The CDR3 bases are TGTGCCACCAGCAGAGGGGGGAGTCAGGGAGGGGATGGCTACACCTTC. Translating gives CATSRGGSQGGDGYTF.

This chain links TRBV5-1 with TRBJ1-1; D might be TRBD1 (5 bases). The ends were cut back, 4 bases at V and 3 bases at J, with 13 bases in the middle. CDR1 SGHRS and CDR2 YFSETQ come from the germline V gene. The CDR3 is made up of 14 amino acids. This chain's CDR3 is CASSPDGGDTEAFF. DNA of the CDR3: TGCGCCAGCAGCCCAGACGGGGGGGACACTGAAGCTTTCTTT.